This T cell receptor beta chain was observed in a study of cytomegalovirus exposure and HLA in healthy donors. This cohort consisted of healthy bone marrow donors. This clone was seen a single time. Its matching antigen is unknown. The CDR3 has 13 residues. Germline CDR1 reads SGHTA; CDR2 reads FQGNSA. V lost 4 bases and J lost 5; bases outside the gene matches: 2. It was with 60 Vbeta and 13 Jbeta primers that the PCR ran. This table comes from immunoSEQ multiplex PCR, and its TCRdb copy is limited to in-frame clones, with some not included. The repertoire includes 200,000 or so clones, 82% of them detected once, and 6.5% sits in the top ten. Overall study results and limits: The study designated 150 or so TCR beta chains cytomegalovirus-associated. High sensitivity and specificity were reportedly achieved when the classifier diagnosed cytomegalovirus status.

The receptor was derived from a woman between 50 and 59 years old in good health and CMV-seropositive. The J gene is TRBJ2-5, the V gene TRBV7-2; TRBD1 agrees at 9 bases. Sequencing was carried out using PBMCs. This CDR3 reads CASSSTGGETQYF. Written as DNA, the CDR3 is TGTGCCAGCAGCTCGACAGGGGGTGAGACCCAGTACTTC.